The present entry profiles one T cell receptor beta chain with its context. J was trimmed by 0 bases and V by 2 bases; bases with no gene match: 9. This CDR3 has 17 amino acids. The V gene's germline CDR1 is SGHDN and CDR2 FVKESK. The data belong to a study of cytomegalovirus exposure and HLA in healthy donors. The PCR made use of 60 Vbeta and 13 Jbeta primers. Assay used: immunoSEQ multiplex PCR; TCRdb lists only in-frame clones, some missing. Altogether about 160,000 clones are present, around 73% being singletons, with the ten largest covering over 1.1%. The specimen was PBMCs. J is TRBJ2-7 and V is TRBV14, with 8 bases matching TRBD1. The sequence was collected from a male donor in good health and CMV-seronegative. CDR3 loop: CASSQTTGGGGSYEQYF. Written as DNA, the CDR3 is TGTGCCAGCAGCCAAACTACAGGGGGTGGCGGCTCCTACGAGCAGTACTTC.